Listed below are T cell receptor beta chains from one sample, sequenced in a study of T cell responses to AZD1222 COVID-19 vaccine. Some clones are missing from TCRdb's copy, which holds only in-frame ones; the method was immunoSEQ multiplex PCR. Of 55,000 to 80,000 clones detected, roughly 87% appear once; the ten largest clones hold roughly 28%. The sequences come from peripheral blood, collected 28 days after the second AZD1222 dose. The receptors here all came from an adult who received the AZD1222 COVID-19 vaccine. CDR3s include the opening cysteine and the closing phenylalanine or tryptophan.

J,V,CDR3
TRBJ2-7,TRBV7-3,CASSLGPGESSYEQYF
TRBJ2-2,TRBV19,CASSVHGGQGGELFF
TRBJ1-2,TRBV10-2,CASSSRPNYGYTF
TRBJ2-7,TRBV3-1/TRBV3-2,CATSMDMGTSGPGEQYF
TRBJ1-5,TRBV2,CASSLQGGRSNQPQHF
TRBJ2-3,TRBV5-1,CASSLAGTGADTQYF
TRBJ2-7,TRBV6-1,CASSGVGQAFTYEQYF
TRBJ1-6,TRBV19,CASTPQGGDSPLHF
TRBJ1-2,TRBV5-1,CASSSGGEDGYTF
TRBJ2-6,TRBV10-2,CASSESGANVLTF
TRBJ2-2,TRBV11-3,CASAGTSPTGELFF
TRBJ2-1,TRBV7-9,CASSSVKTTREAYNEQFF
TRBJ1-1,TRBV6-2/TRBV6-3,CASSYQATEAFF
TRBJ1-2,TRBV25-1,CASSDPSGTAYGYTF
TRBJ2-7,TRBV6-5,CASRPGVGGAYEQYF
TRBJ1-2,TRBV7-2,CASSLQSGPQGDGYTF
TRBJ2-7,TRBV30,CAWSKRAARAYEQYF
TRBJ2-7,TRBV7-2,CASSSPTPRPSF
TRBJ1-5,TRBV2,CASRGDINQPQHF
TRBJ2-3,TRBV7-8,CASSLLWMMTDTQYF
TRBJ2-1,TRBV4-3,CASSQDRVPYNEQFF
TRBJ2-7,TRBV6-5,CASHGADRYEQYF
TRBJ1-2,TRBV7-2,CASSLWGGYTF
TRBJ1-4,TRBV28,CASSLLHGDEKLFF
TRBJ1-6,TRBV2,CASSGGRDSPLHF
TRBJ1-5,TRBV27,CASSLSHNQPQHF
TRBJ2-7,TRBV7-9,CASSQDRGLYEQYF
TRBJ1-2,TRBV7-9,CASSLEAAGGFGYTF
TRBJ1-5,TRBV7-8,CASSPIGVPLGNQPQHF
TRBJ1-4,TRBV6-5,CASSREGATNEKLFF
TRBJ2-1,TRBV5-4,CASRTGGGGPVAEQFF
TRBJ2-1,TRBV2,CASSDLQGYNEQFF
TRBJ1-6,TRBV2,CASKPLSSYNSPLHF
TRBJ2-6,TRBV10-3,CATQTGGANVLTF
TRBJ1-1,TRBV7-6,CASSTTGGALTEAFF
TRBJ2-1,TRBV5-8,CASSQLAQPYNEQFF
TRBJ1-2,TRBV19,CASSIQDRDYGYTF
TRBJ2-7,TRBV4-2,CASSQVPTVGGGEQYF
TRBJ2-3,TRBV6-2/TRBV6-3,CASSSRSGKELDTQYF
TRBJ1-5,TRBV7-2,CASSSSWFQGLQPQHF
TRBJ2-7,TRBV13,CASSLSRRGSSYEQYF
TRBJ2-1,TRBV11-3,CASSSRTSGTYNEQFF
TRBJ2-1,TRBV29-1,CSVGQSGNEQFF
TRBJ1-1,TRBV28,CASSTPDRGPFEAFF
TRBJ1-4,TRBV2,CASSGDDATNEKLFF
TRBJ1-4,TRBV5-4,CASSLAGGTNEKLFF
TRBJ1-1,TRBV12-3/TRBV12-4,CASSLVKNTEAFF
TRBJ1-3,TRBV10-3,CAISESTGDFGNTIYF